The clone carrying this T cell receptor (beta chain) was found once. The data derive from a study of control samples from healthy donors and cancer patients. V gave up 3 bases and J gave up 4 bases, with 6 bases separating them. The CDR3 covers 12 residues. CDR1 and CDR2 from the germline V gene are SQVTM and ANQGSEA. The table came from immunoSEQ multiplex PCR; TCRdb's copy has only in-frame clones and leaves some out. This table holds about 140,000 clones, around nine tenths found once. This sequence joins TRBV29-1 and TRBJ2-2; TRBD1 is a possible D gene (6 bases). The sequence derives from a young man in good health. Sequenced sample: blood. CDR3 sequence (DNA): TGCAGCGTTGACAGGGGCACCGGGGAGCTGTTTTTT. Translation: CSVDRGTGELFF.